This T cell receptor beta chain derives from a study of T-cell reconstitution after alpha-beta-depleted transplantation in children. This clonotype was seen many times. The TCRbeta library incorporated unique molecular identifiers. A single record per CDR3 protein comes from TCRdb applying MiXCR to the PCR reads. The sample carries approximately 97,000 distinct CDR3 sequences, about 7.5% recorded once. Sequenced here: PBMCs, sampled before TCRalphabeta/CD19-depleted stem cell transplant. This clonotype originated in a boy aged 2-9 years with acute lymphoblastic leukemia, due to receive a stem cell transplant.

The CDR3 reads CSVGTGPYNEQFF. The CDR3, as DNA: TGCAGTGTTGGGACAGGCCCCTACAATGAGCAGTTCTTC. The rearrangement joins TRBV20-1 to TRBJ2-1, with 8 bases aligning to TRBD1. This CDR3 spans 13 amino acids. Germline CDR1 and CDR2: DFQATT and SNEGSKA (reference sequence). The junction had 4 bases not matched to a gene; V was cut back by 7 bases and J by 2 bases.